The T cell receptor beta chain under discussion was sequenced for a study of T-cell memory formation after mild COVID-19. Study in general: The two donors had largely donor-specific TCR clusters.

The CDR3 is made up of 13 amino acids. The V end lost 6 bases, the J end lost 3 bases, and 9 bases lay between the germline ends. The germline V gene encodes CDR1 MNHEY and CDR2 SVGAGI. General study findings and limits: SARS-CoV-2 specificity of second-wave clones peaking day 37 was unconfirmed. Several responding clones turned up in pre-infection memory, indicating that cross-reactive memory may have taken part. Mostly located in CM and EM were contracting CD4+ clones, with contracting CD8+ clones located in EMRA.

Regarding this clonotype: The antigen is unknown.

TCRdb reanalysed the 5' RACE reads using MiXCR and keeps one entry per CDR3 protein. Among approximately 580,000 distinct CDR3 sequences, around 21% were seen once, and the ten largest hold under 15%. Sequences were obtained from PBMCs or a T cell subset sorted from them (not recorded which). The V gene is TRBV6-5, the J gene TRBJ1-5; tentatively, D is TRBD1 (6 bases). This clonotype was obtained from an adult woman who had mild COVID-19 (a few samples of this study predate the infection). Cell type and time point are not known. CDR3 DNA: TGTGCCAGCAGCGGACAGCACAATCAGCCCCAGCATTTT. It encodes CASSGQHNQPQHF.